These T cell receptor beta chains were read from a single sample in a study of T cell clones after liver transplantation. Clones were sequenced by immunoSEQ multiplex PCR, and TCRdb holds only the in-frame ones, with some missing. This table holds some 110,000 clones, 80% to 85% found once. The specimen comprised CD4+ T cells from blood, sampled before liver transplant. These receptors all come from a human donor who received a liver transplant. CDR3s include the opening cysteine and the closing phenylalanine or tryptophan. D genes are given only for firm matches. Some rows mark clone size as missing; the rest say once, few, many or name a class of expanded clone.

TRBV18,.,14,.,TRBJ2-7,TGTGCCAGCTCACGCCGCTTGGGTGACGGCGAGCAGTACTTC,CASSRRLGDGEQYF
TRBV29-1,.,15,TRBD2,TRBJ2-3,TGCAGCGTTTCCCGGACTAGCGGGAGGGGAGATACGCAGTATTTT,CSVSRTSGRGDTQYF
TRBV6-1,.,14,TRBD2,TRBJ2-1,TGTGCCAGCAGGACTAGCGTAGCCTACAATGAGCAGTTCTTC,CASRTSVAYNEQFF
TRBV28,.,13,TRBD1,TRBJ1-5,TGTGCCAGCAACGACAGGGGGAAACAGCCCCAGCATTTT,CASNDRGKQPQHF
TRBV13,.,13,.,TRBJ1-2,TGTGCCAGCAGCTTCAGGGGTATCTATGGCTACACCTTC,CASSFRGIYGYTF
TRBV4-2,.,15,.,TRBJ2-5,TGTGCCAGCAGCCAAGATTATAGCATTAAAGAGACCCAGTACTTC,CASSQDYSIKETQYF
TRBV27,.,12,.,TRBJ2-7,TGTGCCAGCAGCCTTAGGGGAGGCGAGCAGTACTTC,CASSLRGGEQYF
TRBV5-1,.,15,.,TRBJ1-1,TGCGCCAGCAGCTGGGATACAGGGAAGAACACTGAAGCTTTCTTT,CASSWDTGKNTEAFF
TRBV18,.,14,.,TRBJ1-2,TGTGCCAGCTCACCACCGAGTCTAGGGGGTGGCTACACCTTC,CASSPPSLGGGYTF
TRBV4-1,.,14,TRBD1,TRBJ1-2,TGCGCCAGCAGCCAAGCCGACAGGGACTATGGCTACACCTTC,CASSQADRDYGYTF
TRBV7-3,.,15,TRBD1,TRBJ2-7,TGTGCCAGCAGCTTACGCCGGACAGGGGGCGACGAGCAGTACTTC,CASSLRRTGGDEQYF
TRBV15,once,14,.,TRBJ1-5,TGTGCCACCAGAGGAGGGCAGGCAAATCAGCCCCAGCATTTT,CATRGGQANQPQHF
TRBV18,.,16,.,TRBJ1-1,TGTGCCAGCTCACCACCAGGAAGGCCTATGAACACTGAAGCTTTCTTT,CASSPPGRPMNTEAFF
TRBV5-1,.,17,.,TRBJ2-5,TGCGCCAGCAGCTTGGGGGAACAGTGGCGGGACGAAGAGACCCAGTACTTC,CASSLGEQWRDEETQYF
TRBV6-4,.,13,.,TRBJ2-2,TGTGCCAGCAGTCCCTCCGAGACCGGGGAGCTGTTTTTT,CASSPSETGELFF
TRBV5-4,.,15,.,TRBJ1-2,TGTGCCAGCAGCCCACGGGACGGGTCTCTCTATGGCTACACCTTC,CASSPRDGSLYGYTF
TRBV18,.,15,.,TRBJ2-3,TGTGCCAGCTCACCCAGAAGGGGGGTGTTAAATACGCAGTATTTT,CASSPRRGVLNTQYF
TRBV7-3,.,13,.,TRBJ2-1,TGTGCCAGCAGCTTATATAAAGGCAATGAGCAGTTCTTC,CASSLYKGNEQFF
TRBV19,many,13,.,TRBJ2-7,TGTGCCAGTAGTGACACGGACCCCTACGAGCAGTACTTC,CASSDTDPYEQYF
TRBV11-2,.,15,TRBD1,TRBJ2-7,TGTGCCAGCAGCCCCAGGACAGGGACGGTCTACGAGCAGTACTTC,CASSPRTGTVYEQYF
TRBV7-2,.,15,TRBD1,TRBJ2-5,TGTGCCAGCAGCCCACAACTGGGACAGGGGGGGACCCAGTACTTC,CASSPQLGQGGTQYF
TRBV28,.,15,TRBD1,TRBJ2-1,TGTGCCAGCAGTACAATGACAGGGAAGGTGAATGAGCAGTTCTTC,CASSTMTGKVNEQFF
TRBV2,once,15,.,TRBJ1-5,TGTGCCAGCAGTGAGCCCCAGGACTACGATCAGCCCCAGCATTTT,CASSEPQDYDQPQHF
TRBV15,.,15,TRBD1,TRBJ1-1,TGTGCCACCAGCCCAGCCGGGACAGGGGGATATGAAGCTTTCTTT,CATSPAGTGGYEAFF
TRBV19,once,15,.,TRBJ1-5,TGTGCCAGTAGTCCTTGGCAGTCCTACAATCAGCCCCAGCATTTT,CASSPWQSYNQPQHF
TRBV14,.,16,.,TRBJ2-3,TGTGCCAGCAGCCAAGATCTGGCGTATACGGGGGATACGCAGTATTTT,CASSQDLAYTGDTQYF
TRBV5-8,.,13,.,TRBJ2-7,TGTGCCAGCAGCGCGGACAGAAGAGACGAGCAGTACTTC,CASSADRRDEQYF
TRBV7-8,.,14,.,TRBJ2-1,TGTGCCAGCAGCTTCGTGACATCCTACAATGAGCAGTTCTTC,CASSFVTSYNEQFF
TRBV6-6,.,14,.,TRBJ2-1,TGTGCCAGCAGCCGATATAATCTGGCGGCTGAGCAGTTCTTC,CASSRYNLAAEQFF
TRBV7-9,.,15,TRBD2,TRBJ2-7,TGTGCCAGCAGAACCCTAGCGGTGGATGGGGCCGAGCAGTACTTC,CASRTLAVDGAEQYF
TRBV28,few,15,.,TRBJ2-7,TGTGCCAGCAGTTCCCCGACCGGCCTCTCCTACGAGCAGTACTTC,CASSSPTGLSYEQYF
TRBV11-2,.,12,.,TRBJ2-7,TGTGCCAGCAGCCCACAGGGTTTCGAGCAGTACTTC,CASSPQGFEQYF
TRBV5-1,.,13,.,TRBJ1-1,TGCGCCAGCAGCATCCGCCTTGGTGCTGAAGCTTTCTTT,CASSIRLGAEAFF
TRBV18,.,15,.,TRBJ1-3,TGTGCCAGCTCACCACGTGCGACCTCTGGAAACACCATATATTTT,CASSPRATSGNTIYF
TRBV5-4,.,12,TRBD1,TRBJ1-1,TGTGCCAGCAGCTTGGTACAGGGGGAGGCTTTCTTT,CASSLVQGEAFF
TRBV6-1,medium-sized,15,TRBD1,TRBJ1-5,TGTGCCAGCAGTTGGACAGGGGCCCAAAATCAGCCCCAGCATTTT,CASSWTGAQNQPQHF
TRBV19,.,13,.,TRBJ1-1,TGTGCCAGTAGTATGAAGGGGGACACTGAAGCTTTCTTT,CASSMKGDTEAFF
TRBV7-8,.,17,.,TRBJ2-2,TGTGCCAGCAGCTTAGCATTAGGGGCTGCGAACACCGGGGAGCTGTTTTTT,CASSLALGAANTGELFF
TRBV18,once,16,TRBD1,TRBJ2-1,TGTGCCAGCTCACCAAAAGTGAGACAGGGATACAATGAGCAGTTCTTC,CASSPKVRQGYNEQFF
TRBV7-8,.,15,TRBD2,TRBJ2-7,TGTGCCAGCAGCTTCCTAGCGGGAGGCTCCTACGAGCAGTACTTC,CASSFLAGGSYEQYF
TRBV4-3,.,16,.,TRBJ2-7,TGCGCCAGCAGCCAAGTTCCGGGGGCGCTGTCCTACGAGCAGTACTTC,CASSQVPGALSYEQYF
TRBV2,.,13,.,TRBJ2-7,TGTGCCAGCAGTGACGAGCGGTACTACGAGCAGTACTTC,CASSDERYYEQYF
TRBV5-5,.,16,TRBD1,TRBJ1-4,TGTGCCAGCAGCTTGGCCCTAGGACAGGGGTGGGAAAAACTGTTTTTT,CASSLALGQGWEKLFF
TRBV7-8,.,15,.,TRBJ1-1,TGTGCCAGCAGCTTAGACAGGGTAAAACTCATTGAAGCTTTCTTT,CASSLDRVKLIEAFF
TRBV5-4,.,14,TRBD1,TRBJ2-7,TGTGCCAGCAGTATTACCGGGACAGGGTACGAGCAGTACTTC,CASSITGTGYEQYF
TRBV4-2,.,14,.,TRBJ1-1,TGTGCCAGCAGCCAAGAGGGGGGGAGGACAGAAGCTTTCTTT,CASSQEGGRTEAFF
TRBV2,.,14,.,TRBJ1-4,TGTGCCAGCAGCGCAGACCTGAGGAATGAAAAACTGTTTTTT,CASSADLRNEKLFF